This TCR beta chain was recovered during a study of CD8 T cells in Susac syndrome. This clonotype was recorded only once. The CDR3 covers 20 residues. J gave up 3 bases and V 1 base, and 14 bases lay outside the gene matches. Germline V CDR1 and CDR2: SGHVS, FQNEAQ. Random hexamers served to reverse transcribe about 0.45 to 1 ug RNA. A multiplex approach, immunoSEQ multiplex PCR, amplified TCR beta CDR3 across 54 Vbeta and 13 Jbeta. Using its own MiXCR run on the immunoSEQ multiplex PCR reads, TCRdb lists one record per CDR3 protein. In the table there are 85,000 to 90,000 distinct CDR3 sequences, over 85% of which are singletons.

The V call is TRBV7-8, the J call TRBJ1-4, with 10 nucleotides matching TRBD1. The clonotype was recovered from a human donor in good health. The specimen sequenced was CD8+ T cells from PBMCs. CDR3 amino acids: CASSLERDRGPRPPNEKLFF. Here the CDR3 DNA reads TGTGCCAGCAGCTTAGAACGGGACAGGGGACCTCGCCCACCTAATGAAAAACTGTTTTTT.